This T cell receptor (beta chain) was documented in a study of blood T cell repertoires in COVID-19. Background on the study: Spain, Italy and the United States supplied samples that represented acute and convalescent COVID-19.

Original handling: Reference gene primer amplification gave estimated nucleated cell counts. Using immunoSEQ multiplex PCR, the repertoire was profiled, and TCRdb retains in-frame clones only, with some absent. That table supplies the V and J calls and clone size; D and trimming were determined from the DNA. The sample lists 200,000 to 250,000 clones; around 90% were seen once. CDR1 SGHTA and CDR2 FQGTGA come from the germline V gene. The CDR3 runs to 14 residues. V was trimmed by 3 bases and J by 4 bases, leaving 12 bases between them. The origin of this receptor is a man in his fifties or sixties who had recovered from COVID-19. The chain combines TRBV7-3 with TRBJ2-5; D call uncertain. The sequenced sample consisted of peripheral blood. CDR3 sequence: CASSFTGLGETQYF. CDR3 in DNA: TGTGCCAGCAGCTTTACCGGGTTGGGAGAGACCCAGTACTTC.